The 5 T cell receptor beta chains in this list originate from one sample, sequenced in a study of cytomegalovirus exposure and HLA in healthy donors. Amplification used 60 Vbeta primers and 13 Jbeta primers. Profiled with immunoSEQ multiplex PCR; TCRdb holds only in-frame clones, not every one. The profile shows roughly 160,000 clones, roughly 73% of them singletons. Sequencing was done on a sample of PBMCs. The receptors originated from a woman in her thirties or forties in good health and CMV-seropositive.

V and J are TRBV28 and TRBJ2-7; TRBD2 might be the D (5 bases). Per the germline V gene, CDR1 is MDHEN and CDR2 is SYDVKM. Trimming took off 2 bases at V and 0 bases at J, with 14 bases between the two ends. This CDR3 is 16 amino acids long. This chain's CDR3 is CASSLKVGRSSYEQYF. DNA of the CDR3: TGTGCCAGCAGTTTAAAGGTAGGGAGAAGCTCCTACGAGCAGTACTTC.

This chain uses TRBV5-1 with TRBJ2-5; 14 nucleotides match TRBD2. Germline V CDR1 and CDR2: SGHRS, YFSETQ. Germline trimming cut 4 bases from V and 5 bases from J; bases unmatched to any gene: 10. This CDR3 contains 17 residues. This CDR3 reads CASSPGLAGGPSETQYF. The CDR3 region has the DNA TGCGCCAGCAGCCCCGGACTAGCGGGAGGTCCCAGTGAGACCCAGTACTTC.

To note about this clone: A junction end diverges from the germline sequence, so it may reflect a read error. V is TRBV5-1 and J is TRBJ2-7; 7 positions agree with TRBD2. Germline CDR1 reads SGHRS; CDR2 reads YFSETQ. CDR3 size: 14 residues. The CDR3 protein is CASSLGLAGYEQCF. The CDR3 nucleotides are TGCGCCAGCAGCTTGGGACTAGCCGGCTACGAGCAGTGCTTC.

This rearrangement joins TRBV7-8 to TRBJ1-5, with D uncertain. Per the germline V gene, CDR1 is SGHVS and CDR2 is FQNEAQ. CDR3 length: 15 residues. Trimming removed 4 bases at V and 0 bases at J, with 10 bases between. The CDR3 loop is CASSSGGNSNQPQHF. In nucleotides, the CDR3 is TGTGCCAGCAGCTCGGGAGGTAATAGCAATCAGCCCCAGCATTTT.

This rearrangement joins TRBV2 to TRBJ1-6, with D perhaps matching TRBD1 (6 bases). The germline V gene encodes CDR1 SNHLY and CDR2 FYNNEI. The CDR3 runs 16 residues. V lost 8 bases and J lost 0, with 14 bases in between. CDR3 DNA sequence: TGTGCCAGCGGGGGACATCTGAGCTCCTATAATTCACCCCTCCACTTT. Its protein product is CASGGHLSSYNSPLHF.